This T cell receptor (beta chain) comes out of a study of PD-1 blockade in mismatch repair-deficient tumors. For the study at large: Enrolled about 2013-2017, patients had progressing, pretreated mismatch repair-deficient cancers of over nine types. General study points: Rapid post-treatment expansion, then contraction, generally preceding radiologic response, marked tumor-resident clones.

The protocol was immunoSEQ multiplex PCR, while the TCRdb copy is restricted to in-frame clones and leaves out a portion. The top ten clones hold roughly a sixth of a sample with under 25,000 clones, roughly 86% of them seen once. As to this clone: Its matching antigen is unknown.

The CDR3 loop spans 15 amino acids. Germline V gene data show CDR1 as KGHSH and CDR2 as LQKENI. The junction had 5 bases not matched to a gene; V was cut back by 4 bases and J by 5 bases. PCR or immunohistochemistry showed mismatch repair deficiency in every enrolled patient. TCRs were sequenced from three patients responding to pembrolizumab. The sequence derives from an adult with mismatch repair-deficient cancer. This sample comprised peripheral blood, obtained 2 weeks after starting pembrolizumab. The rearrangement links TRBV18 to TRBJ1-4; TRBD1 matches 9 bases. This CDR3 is CASSRDRGTNEKLFF. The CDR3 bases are TGTGCCAGCTCACGCGACAGGGGGACCAATGAAAAACTGTTTTTT.